This TCR beta chain was sequenced in a study of long-term antiretroviral therapy in people with HIV. Study-level results: HIV repertoire CDR3 lengths ranged less widely than those of controls.

Details on this clone: Its antigen is as yet unknown.

Sequencing relied on immunoSEQ assay v3.0, run at survey level. Produced via immunoSEQ multiplex PCR; TCRdb's table is partial and in-frame only. The table has about 27,000 clones, 85% seen once; the top ten hold around 9.5%. Trimming took off 6 bases at V and 3 bases at J, with 15 bases between the two ends. The CDR3 has 14 amino acids. Looked up from germline, CDR1 is MNHEY and CDR2 is SVGAGI. The rearrangement joins TRBV6-5 to TRBJ2-7; maybe TRBD2 (6 bases). The sequence came from a man aged 35 to 55 with HIV. The sequencing here drew on unsorted PBMCs, taken 2.3 years after starting antiretroviral therapy. The CDR3 reads CASREGPGNYEQYF. CDR3 sequence (DNA): TGTGCCAGCAGGGAGGGTCCGGGGAACTACGAGCAGTACTTC.